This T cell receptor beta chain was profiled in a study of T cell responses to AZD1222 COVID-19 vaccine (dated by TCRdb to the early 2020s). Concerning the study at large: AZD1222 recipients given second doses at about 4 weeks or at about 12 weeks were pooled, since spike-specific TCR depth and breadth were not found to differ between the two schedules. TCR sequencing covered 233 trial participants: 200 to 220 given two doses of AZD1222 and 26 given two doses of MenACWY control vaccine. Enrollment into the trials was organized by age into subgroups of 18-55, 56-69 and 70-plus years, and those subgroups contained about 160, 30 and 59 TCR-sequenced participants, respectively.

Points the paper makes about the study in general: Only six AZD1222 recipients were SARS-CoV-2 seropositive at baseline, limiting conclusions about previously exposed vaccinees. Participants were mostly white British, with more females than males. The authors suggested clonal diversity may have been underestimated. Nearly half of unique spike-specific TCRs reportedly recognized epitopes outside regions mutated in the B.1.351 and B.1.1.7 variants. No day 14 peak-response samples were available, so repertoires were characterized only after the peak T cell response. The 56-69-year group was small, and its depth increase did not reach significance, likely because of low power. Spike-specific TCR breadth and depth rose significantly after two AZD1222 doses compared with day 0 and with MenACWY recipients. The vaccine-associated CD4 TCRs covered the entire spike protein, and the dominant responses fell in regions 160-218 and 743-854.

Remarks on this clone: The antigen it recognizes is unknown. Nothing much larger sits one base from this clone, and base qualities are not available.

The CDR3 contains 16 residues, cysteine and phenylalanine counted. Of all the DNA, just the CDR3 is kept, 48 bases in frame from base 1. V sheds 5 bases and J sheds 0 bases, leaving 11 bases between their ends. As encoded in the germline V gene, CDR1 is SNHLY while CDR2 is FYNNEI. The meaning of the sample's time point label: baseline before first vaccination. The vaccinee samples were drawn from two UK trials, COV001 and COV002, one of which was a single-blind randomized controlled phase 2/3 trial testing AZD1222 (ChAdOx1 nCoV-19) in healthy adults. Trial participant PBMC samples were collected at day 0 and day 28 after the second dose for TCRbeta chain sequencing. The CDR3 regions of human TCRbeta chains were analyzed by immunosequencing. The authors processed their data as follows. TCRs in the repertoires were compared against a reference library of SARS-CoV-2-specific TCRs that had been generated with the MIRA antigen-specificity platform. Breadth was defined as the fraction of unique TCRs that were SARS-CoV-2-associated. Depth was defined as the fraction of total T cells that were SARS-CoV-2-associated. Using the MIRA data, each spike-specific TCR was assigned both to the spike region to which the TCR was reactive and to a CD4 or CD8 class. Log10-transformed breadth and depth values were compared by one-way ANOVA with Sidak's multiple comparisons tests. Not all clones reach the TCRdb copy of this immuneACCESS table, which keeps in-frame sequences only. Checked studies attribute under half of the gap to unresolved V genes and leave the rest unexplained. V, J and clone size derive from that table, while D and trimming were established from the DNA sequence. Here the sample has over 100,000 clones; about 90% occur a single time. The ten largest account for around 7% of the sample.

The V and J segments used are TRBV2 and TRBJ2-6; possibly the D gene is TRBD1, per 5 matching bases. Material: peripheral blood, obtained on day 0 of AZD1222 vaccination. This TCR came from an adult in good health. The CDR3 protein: CASSYRQSSGANVLTF. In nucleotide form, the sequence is TGTGCCAGCAGTTACAGACAGAGCTCTGGGGCCAACGTCCTGACTTTC. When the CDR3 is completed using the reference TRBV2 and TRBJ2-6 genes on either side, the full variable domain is EPEVTQTPSHQVTQMGQEVILRCVPISNHLYFYWYRQILGQKVEFLVSFYNNEISEKSEIFDDQFSVERPDGSNFTLKIRSTKLEDSAMYFCASSYRQSSGANVLTFGAGSRLTVL.